These 21 T cell receptor beta chains were sequenced from one sample in a study of technical replicates of blood from a handful of donors. Sequenced by immunoSEQ multiplex PCR; TCRdb stores in-frame clones only, minus some. The data contain nearly 70,000 clones, around 91% of them singletons. Sequences were obtained from T cells isolated from PBMCs. All receptors come from a human donor in good health.

The chain carries TRBV9 and TRBJ2-2; the D gene is possibly TRBD2 (6 bases). The germline gives CDR1 SGDLS, CDR2 YYNGEE. Between the trimmed V and J ends, which lost 9 bases and 4 bases, there was a span of 13 bases. This CDR3 is built from 13 residues. CDR3 DNA sequence: TGTGCCACCGGAGGGGCGATCACCGGGGAGCTGTTTTTT. Encoded protein: CATGGAITGELFF.

This clone has a single count. This CDR3 reads CASSVGRELWNNGELFF. Here the CDR3 DNA reads TGTGCCAGCAGCGTAGGCAGGGAATTGTGGAATAACGGGGAGCTGTTTTTT. The chain joins TRBV9 to TRBJ2-2; tentative D call: TRBD1 (5 bases). The CDR3 length is 17 residues. Per the germline V gene, CDR1 is SGDLS and CDR2 is YYNGEE. V gave up 0 bases and J gave up 7 bases, with 19 bases separating them.

This chain uses TRBV14 with TRBJ2-3; D remains unclear. Per germline, CDR1 SGHDN and CDR2 FVKESK. The ends were cut back, 0 bases at V and 4 bases at J, with 11 bases in the middle. The CDR3 spans 15 residues. Here the CDR3 reads CASSQDNRRSDTQYF. The DNA for the CDR3 is TGTGCCAGCAGCCAAGACAACCGCCGGTCAGATACGCAGTATTTT.

The V gene is TRBV5-8, the J gene TRBJ2-5; D is possibly TRBD1 (6 bases). Germline lookup yields CDR1 SGHTS and CDR2 YDEGEE. The CDR3 runs to 14 residues. V lost 5 bases and J 1 base, leaving 12 bases between the germline ends. Written as DNA, the CDR3 is TGTGCCAGCAGATATTACAGGGTCCAAGAGACCCAGTACTTC. Translated, it gives CASRYYRVQETQYF.

This chain uses TRBV7-8 with TRBJ1-5; D is possibly TRBD1 (5 bases). Germline V CDR1 and CDR2: SGHVS, FQNEAQ. The CDR3 is made up of 14 amino acids. V was clipped by 5 bases and J by 8 bases, with 16 bases between them. DNA for the CDR3: TGTGCCAGCAGCAGGGCCACTCGGGGGGAGCCCCAGCATTTT. Translation: CASSRATRGEPQHF.

The V gene is TRBV27, the J gene TRBJ2-2; TRBD1 matches at 7 bases. The CDR3 runs 18 residues. The V gene end was trimmed by 6 bases and the J gene end by 5 bases; junction bases not matched to a gene: 18. The germline CDR1 and CDR2 sequences are MNHEY and SMNVEV (reference sequence). This chain's CDR3 is CASSPLGTATRRTGELFF. The CDR3 nucleotides are TGTGCCAGCAGCCCTCTCGGGACAGCAACCAGACGGACCGGGGAGCTGTTTTTT.

The chain employs TRBV4-3 and TRBJ2-7; 7 nucleotides match TRBD1. This CDR3 contains 15 residues. Germline trimming cut 0 bases from V and 2 bases from J; bases unmatched to any gene: 4. Germline CDR1 reads LGHNA; CDR2 reads YSLEER. The CDR3 bases are TGCGCCAGCAGCCAAGAAGGGACAGTAACCTACGAGCAGTACTTC. Translation: CASSQEGTVTYEQYF.

There are a few counts of this clone. The V call is TRBV9, the J call TRBJ1-1; D unclear. The CDR3 covers 14 residues. The V end lost 4 bases, the J end lost 1 base, and 11 bases lay between the germline ends. Germline V CDR1 and CDR2: SGDLS, YYNGEE. The DNA of the CDR3 is TGTGCCAGCAGCCCCCGGGGAGGGAACACTGAAGCTTTCTTT. It yields the protein CASSPRGGNTEAFF.

The V and J genes are TRBV7-2 and TRBJ2-7, with 13 positions matching TRBD2. CDR1 is SGHTA and CDR2 is FQGNSA in the germline V gene. J was trimmed by 3 bases and V by 1 base; bases with no gene match: 3. This CDR3 has 16 amino acids. The CDR3 sequence: CASSLGLAGGFYEQYF. CDR3 DNA sequence: TGTGCCAGCAGCTTAGGACTAGCGGGAGGATTCTACGAGCAGTACTTC. The variable domain in full, completed from reference TRBV7-2 and TRBJ2-7, reads GAGVSQSPSNKVTEKGKDVELRCDPISGHTALYWYRQSLGQGLEFLIYFQGNSAPDKSGLPSDRFSAERTGGSVSTLTIQRTQQEDSAVYLCASSLGLAGGFYEQYFGPGTRLTVT.

The V gene is TRBV11-2, the J gene TRBJ2-7; TRBD1 matches 9 bases. CDR3 length: 15 amino acids. Unmatched junction bases numbered 8, after V lost 6 bases and J lost 2 bases. Germline-derived CDR1 and CDR2 are SGHAT and FQNNGV. The CDR3, as DNA: TGTGCCAGCAGGCTTGCCGGGACAGGGACCTACGAGCAGTACTTC. It encodes CASRLAGTGTYEQYF.

V is TRBV7-3 and J is TRBJ2-2; D is ambiguous. Looked up from germline, CDR1 is SGHTA and CDR2 is FQGTGA. The ends were cut back, 5 bases at V and 5 bases at J, with 9 bases in the middle. The CDR3 totals 13 residues. The CDR3 DNA is TGTGCCAGCAGCGCAACAGAAACCGGGGAGCTGTTTTTT. Its protein product is CASSATETGELFF. Using reference TRBV7-3 and TRBJ2-2 for the parts outside the CDR3, the full variable domain is GAGVSQTPSNKVTEKGKYVELRCDPISGHTALYWYRQSLGQGPEFLIYFQGTGAADDSGLPNDRFFAVRPEGSVSTLKIQRTERGDSAVYLCASSATETGELFFGEGSRLTVL.

This clone was counted a single time. The chain links TRBV2 to TRBJ2-2; perhaps D is TRBD1 or TRBD2 (7 bases each). Per the germline V gene, CDR1 is SNHLY and CDR2 is FYNNEI. V was trimmed by 10 bases and J by 3 bases, leaving 15 bases between them. The CDR3 has 14 residues. The CDR3 sequence is CATRGGGDTGELFF. CDR3 DNA sequence: TGTGCCACCAGGGGGGGAGGAGACACCGGGGAGCTGTTTTTT.

The chain carries TRBV18 and TRBJ2-3; D gene ambiguous. The CDR3 totals 14 residues. The germline V gene has CDR1 KGHSH and CDR2 LQKENI. The V end lost 3 bases, the J end lost 1 base, and 8 bases lay between the germline ends. The CDR3, as DNA: TGTGCCAGCTCACCCCCTGGGCGCACAGATACGCAGTATTTT. It yields the protein CASSPPGRTDTQYF.

The chain is built from TRBV18 and TRBJ2-7, with D uncertain. Trimming left V 6 bases short and J 0 bases short, with 15 bases between. The V gene's germline CDR1 is KGHSH and CDR2 LQKENI. The CDR3 is made up of 15 amino acids. CDR3: CASSSIDTSSYEQYF. CDR3 nucleotide sequence: TGTGCCAGCTCTTCCATTGACACCAGCTCCTACGAGCAGTACTTC.

With respect to this clone: The identical CDR3 is also encoded by other nucleotide sequences in the sample. V gene TRBV27 combines with J gene TRBJ1-5; a possible D gene is TRBD1 (6 bases). This CDR3 comprises 14 residues. V gave up 5 bases and J gave up 3 bases, with 11 bases separating them. CDR1 is MNHEY and CDR2 is SMNVEV in the germline V gene (reference sequence). DNA for the CDR3: TGTGCCAGCAGTGTGACAGGTCCCAATCAGCCCCAGCATTTT. It is translated as CASSVTGPNQPQHF.

In DNA form, the CDR3 reads TGTGCCAGCAGTTTATCAGGGGTTACCGGGGAGCTGTTTTTT. This translates into CASSLSGVTGELFF. V and J are TRBV27 and TRBJ2-2; TRBD1 is a possible D gene (5 bases). V was cut by 0 bases and J by 5 bases, with 7 bases left in between. The CDR3 contains 14 residues. Germline CDR1 MNHEY, CDR2 SMNVEV (reference sequence).

The chain recombines TRBV7-9 with TRBJ2-7; D gene ambiguous. The CDR3 totals 12 residues. V was pared by 5 bases and J by 10 bases, with 15 bases between. Germline CDR1 SEHNR, CDR2 FQNEAQ (reference sequence). CDR3 loop: CASSPPQASQYF. CDR3 nucleotides: TGTGCCAGCAGCCCCCCGCAGGCCAGTCAGTACTTC.

J is TRBJ2-1 and V is TRBV5-6; the match to TRBD2 covers 7 bases. Trimming removed 4 bases from V and 7 bases from J; junction bases left unmatched: 2. This CDR3 region has 12 residues. Germline-derived CDR1 and CDR2 are SGHDT and YYEEEE. CDR3 coding DNA: TGTGCCAGCAGCGCCGGGGGGAATGAGCAGTTCTTC. Translation gives CASSAGGNEQFF.

This clone was seen just once. The chain links TRBV7-6 to TRBJ2-1; the match to TRBD2 covers 11 bases. Germline V CDR1 and CDR2: SGHVS, FNYEAQ. The CDR3 consists of 16 residues. After removal of 2 bases from V and 6 bases from J, the junction contained 6 bases not matched to a gene. The CDR3 sequence: CASSLLAGGEVNEQFF. DNA of the CDR3: TGTGCCAGCAGCTTACTAGCGGGAGGCGAGGTCAATGAGCAGTTCTTC.

The J gene is TRBJ1-2, the V gene TRBV4-3; D is ambiguous. Germline V gives CDR1 LGHNA, CDR2 YSLEER. CDR3 size: 14 residues. The V and J ends lost 1 base and 7 bases respectively, with 13 bases between them. The CDR3 region is CASSQVPGFGGYTF. The CDR3 bases are TGCGCCAGCAGCCAAGTCCCAGGATTTGGTGGCTACACCTTC.

The V call is TRBV5-8, the J call TRBJ1-3; 8 bases line up with TRBD1. The CDR3 has 16 residues. The germline CDR1 and CDR2 sequences are SGHTS and YDEGEE. The V segment lost 3 bases and the J segment 0 bases; nucleotides outside the gene matches: 5. The DNA of the CDR3 is TGTGCCAGCAGCTCCGGGACAGGAGGCTCTGGAAACACCATATATTTT. This gives the protein CASSSGTGGSGNTIYF.